The clone carrying this T cell receptor beta chain was seen ten or more times. The antigen is unknown. The read is 3 residues too short to cover the CDR3 end, so that end is filled in from the germline J gene. This entry is derived from a study of T cell clonality in common variable immunodeficiency. CVID and control samples used equivalent genomic DNA input. Measured with immunoSEQ multiplex PCR; TCRdb has only the in-frame clones, and not every one. This sample comprises tens of thousands of clones, none seen once only. Broader study findings: What drives increased CVID clonality needs T cell subpopulation sequencing. Compared with healthy controls, CVID subjects showed increased TCRbeta clonality, mostly in about a third. CVID patient heterogeneity limited repertoire-clinical complication correlations.

The CDR3 totals 13 residues. Germline CDR1 is LNHDA and CDR2 is SQIVND (reference sequence). J lost 5 bases, V lost 3 bases, and 0 bases had no gene match. Source material: peripheral blood mononuclear cells. The chain employs TRBV19 and TRBJ1-4, with 7 bases aligning to TRBD1. This TCR derives from a person aged 18 to 75 in good health. The covered CDR3 bases are TGTGCCAGTAGTATGGACAGGAATGAAAAA. Its translation is CASSMDRNEK. The whole CDR3 reads CASSMDRNEKLFF.